These T cell receptor beta chains were read from a single sample in a study of T cell repertoires in cytomegalovirus infection. TCRdb used MiXCR to reprocess the reads, holding one entry per CDR3 protein. The sample shows about 490,000 distinct CDR3 sequences, 11% of them seen only once. The sequenced material came from PBMCs. Source of these receptors: a human donor in good health (CMV status not recorded). Some clones in this sample may be carry-over from other donors' samples. The CDR3 runs from the conserved cysteine through the conserved F or W. D genes are given only for firm matches. Rows may omit the clone size; those that give it use once, few, many or a size class.

V gene: TRBV10-3
clone size: few
J gene: TRBJ1-4
D gene: TRBD1
CDR3 protein: CAISQRSGGTNEKLFF
CDR3 DNA: TGTGCCATCAGTCAAAGGTCAGGGGGGACAAATGAAAAACTGTTTTTT

V gene: TRBV28
clone size: many
J gene: TRBJ2-7
D gene: -
CDR3 protein: CASSFQLRFHEQYF
CDR3 DNA: TGTGCCAGCAGTTTTCAGCTTCGGTTCCACGAGCAGTACTTC

V gene: TRBV27
clone size: -
J gene: TRBJ2-7
D gene: -
CDR3 protein: CASSLAPHWNEQYF
CDR3 DNA: TGTGCCAGCAGTTTGGCCCCCCACTGGAACGAGCAGTACTTC

V gene: TRBV2
clone size: -
J gene: TRBJ1-4
D gene: -
CDR3 protein: CASSDYKFAEKLFF
CDR3 DNA: TGTGCCAGCAGTGATTACAAATTTGCTGAAAAACTGTTTTTT

V gene: TRBV7-2
clone size: many
J gene: TRBJ2-7
D gene: -
CDR3 protein: CASSLTQPRNRPYEQYF
CDR3 DNA: TGTGCCAGCAGCTTGACCCAGCCGAGGAATAGGCCCTACGAGCAGTACTTC

V gene: TRBV5-1
clone size: many
J gene: TRBJ1-4
D gene: -
CDR3 protein: CASSPIGGRDEKLFF
CDR3 DNA: TGCGCCAGCAGCCCCATAGGGGGGCGGGATGAAAAACTGTTTTTT

V gene: TRBV7-9
clone size: few
J gene: TRBJ2-3
D gene: -
CDR3 protein: CASSSSSATDTQYF
CDR3 DNA: TGTGCCAGCAGCTCCTCTAGCGCCACAGATACGCAGTATTTT

V gene: TRBV10-3
clone size: many
J gene: TRBJ2-5
D gene: TRBD2
CDR3 protein: CASLSRLAGQETQYF
CDR3 DNA: TGTGCCTCTCTCTCCCGACTAGCGGGGCAAGAGACCCAGTACTTC

V gene: TRBV20-1
clone size: -
J gene: TRBJ1-4
D gene: -
CDR3 protein: CSASIGSGGEKLFF
CDR3 DNA: TGCAGTGCTAGTATAGGCAGTGGGGGTGAAAAACTGTTTTTT

V gene: TRBV5-1
clone size: many
J gene: TRBJ1-4
D gene: -
CDR3 protein: CASSWITPNEKLFF
CDR3 DNA: TGCGCCAGCAGCTGGATCACCCCTAATGAAAAACTGTTTTTT

V gene: TRBV5-1
clone size: many
J gene: TRBJ1-2
D gene: -
CDR3 protein: CASSSNSMEYTF
CDR3 DNA: TGCGCCAGCAGCTCTAACAGCATGGAGTACACCTTC

V gene: TRBV20-1
clone size: -
J gene: TRBJ1-2
D gene: -
CDR3 protein: CSAYWTVGMGYTF
CDR3 DNA: TGCAGTGCTTATTGGACGGTGGGAATGGGCTACACCTTC

V gene: TRBV5-4
clone size: few
J gene: TRBJ1-1
D gene: -
CDR3 protein: CASSLSGWSRPNTEAFF
CDR3 DNA: TGTGCCAGCAGTCTGAGTGGTTGGTCCAGACCTAACACTGAAGCTTTCTTT

V gene: TRBV7-6
clone size: many
J gene: TRBJ1-3
D gene: -
CDR3 protein: CASSLAPVNGNTIYF
CDR3 DNA: TGTGCCAGCAGCTTAGCACCTGTAAATGGAAACACCATATATTTT

V gene: TRBV4-2
clone size: many
J gene: TRBJ2-1
D gene: TRBD2
CDR3 protein: CASSQDPGLADNGNEQFF
CDR3 DNA: TGTGCCAGCAGCCAAGACCCGGGACTAGCGGATAATGGGAATGAGCAGTTCTTC

V gene: TRBV28
clone size: many
J gene: TRBJ2-2
D gene: -
CDR3 protein: CATVSYTGELFF
CDR3 DNA: TGTGCCACCGTGTCTTACACCGGGGAGCTGTTTTTT

V gene: TRBV9
clone size: -
J gene: TRBJ2-7
D gene: -
CDR3 protein: CASSVARNTSGEQYF
CDR3 DNA: TGTGCCAGCAGCGTAGCTAGGAACACCTCCGGCGAGCAGTACTTC

V gene: TRBV6-4
clone size: -
J gene: TRBJ2-1
D gene: TRBD1
CDR3 protein: CASRPDRGQQFF
CDR3 DNA: TGTGCCAGCAGACCGGACAGGGGGCAACAGTTCTTC

V gene: TRBV18
clone size: many
J gene: TRBJ1-2
D gene: -
CDR3 protein: CASSPTPSPGGNYGYTF
CDR3 DNA: TGTGCCAGCTCACCAACCCCCTCCCCCGGGGGTAACTATGGCTACACCTTC

V gene: TRBV24-1
clone size: many
J gene: TRBJ2-3
D gene: -
CDR3 protein: CATSDGRRTDTQYF
CDR3 DNA: TGTGCCACCAGTGATGGTCGCCGCACAGATACGCAGTATTTT

V gene: TRBV30
clone size: few
J gene: TRBJ2-3
D gene: -
CDR3 protein: CAWSDRLMVDTQYF
CDR3 DNA: TGTGCCTGGAGCGACCGTTTAATGGTCGATACGCAGTATTTT

V gene: TRBV18
clone size: -
J gene: TRBJ2-3
D gene: TRBD2
CDR3 protein: CASSRRDYLYTDTQYF
CDR3 DNA: TGTGCCAGCTCACGCCGGGACTACCTTTACACAGATACGCAGTATTTT

V gene: TRBV9
clone size: -
J gene: TRBJ2-4
D gene: TRBD2
CDR3 protein: CASSVEAGGSKNIQYF
CDR3 DNA: TGTGCCAGCAGCGTAGAAGCGGGGGGGAGCAAAAACATTCAGTACTTC

V gene: TRBV20-1
clone size: few
J gene: TRBJ2-1
D gene: TRBD2
CDR3 protein: CSASVSGRANNEQFF
CDR3 DNA: TGCAGTGCCTCCGTTAGCGGGAGGGCCAACAATGAGCAGTTCTTC

V gene: TRBV6-1
clone size: many
J gene: TRBJ1-3
D gene: -
CDR3 protein: CASSADRSGNTIYF
CDR3 DNA: TGTGCCAGCAGTGCGGATCGGTCTGGAAACACCATATATTTT

V gene: TRBV7-2
clone size: many
J gene: TRBJ2-3
D gene: -
CDR3 protein: CASSLGPDTQYF
CDR3 DNA: TGTGCCAGCAGCTTAGGGCCAGATACGCAGTATTTT

V gene: TRBV6-1
clone size: many
J gene: TRBJ1-5
D gene: -
CDR3 protein: CASRPRGEEQPQHF
CDR3 DNA: TGTGCCAGCCGTCCCCGGGGGGAGGAACAGCCCCAGCATTTT

V gene: TRBV19
clone size: many
J gene: TRBJ1-5
D gene: TRBD1
CDR3 protein: CASSPDRAFQPQHF
CDR3 DNA: TGTGCCAGTAGTCCCGACAGGGCTTTTCAGCCCCAGCATTTT

V gene: TRBV11-2
clone size: few
J gene: TRBJ1-2
D gene: -
CDR3 protein: CASSLVESAYNYGYTF
CDR3 DNA: TGTGCCAGCAGCTTAGTGGAGTCAGCTTATAACTATGGCTACACCTTC

V gene: TRBV5-1
clone size: -
J gene: TRBJ1-2
D gene: TRBD1
CDR3 protein: CASSLDPTGAGGYTF
CDR3 DNA: TGCGCCAGCAGCTTGGACCCGACAGGGGCGGGCGGCTACACCTTC

V gene: TRBV20-1
clone size: few
J gene: TRBJ1-6
D gene: TRBD1
CDR3 protein: CSARPGQSNSPLHF
CDR3 DNA: TGCAGTGCTAGACCGGGACAGAGTAATTCACCCCTCCACTTT

V gene: TRBV2
clone size: -
J gene: TRBJ1-2
D gene: TRBD1
CDR3 protein: CASSLGQGGSTF
CDR3 DNA: TGTGCCAGCAGTCTGGGACAGGGAGGATCCACCTTC

V gene: TRBV6-5
clone size: many
J gene: TRBJ1-5
D gene: TRBD1
CDR3 protein: CASSYSKGAGQPQHF
CDR3 DNA: TGTGCCAGCAGTTACTCGAAGGGGGCTGGTCAGCCCCAGCATTTT

V gene: TRBV28
clone size: -
J gene: TRBJ1-6
D gene: -
CDR3 protein: CASSFAQHNSPLHF
CDR3 DNA: TGTGCCAGCAGTTTCGCACAGCATAATTCACCCCTCCACTTT

V gene: TRBV27
clone size: many
J gene: TRBJ2-7
D gene: TRBD2
CDR3 protein: CASSSAGLAYEQYF
CDR3 DNA: TGTGCCAGCAGTTCTGCGGGACTAGCCTACGAGCAGTACTTC

V gene: TRBV24-1
clone size: -
J gene: TRBJ2-5
D gene: -
CDR3 protein: CATSVAGPGTGTQYF
CDR3 DNA: TGTGCCACCAGTGTCGCGGGACCCGGTACGGGGACCCAGTACTTC

V gene: TRBV18
clone size: many
J gene: TRBJ1-2
D gene: -
CDR3 protein: CASSPGWVGYGYTF
CDR3 DNA: TGTGCCAGCTCACCAGGATGGGTGGGATATGGCTACACCTTC

V gene: TRBV6-5
clone size: few
J gene: TRBJ1-4
D gene: -
CDR3 protein: CASSWETDEKLFF
CDR3 DNA: TGTGCCAGCAGTTGGGAAACGGATGAAAAACTGTTTTTT

V gene: TRBV11-2
clone size: many
J gene: TRBJ2-3
D gene: -
CDR3 protein: CASRSWGASTDTQYF
CDR3 DNA: TGTGCCAGCAGATCATGGGGGGCTAGCACAGATACGCAGTATTTT

V gene: TRBV20-1
clone size: many
J gene: TRBJ1-5
D gene: -
CDR3 protein: CSARLGDQPQHF
CDR3 DNA: TGCAGTGCTAGGCTTGGTGATCAGCCCCAGCATTTT

V gene: TRBV12-3/TRBV12-4
clone size: many
J gene: TRBJ1-2
D gene: -
CDR3 protein: CASSPFGTVYGYTF
CDR3 DNA: TGTGCCAGCAGTCCGTTCGGGACGGTTTATGGCTACACCTTC

V gene: TRBV30
clone size: -
J gene: TRBJ2-3
D gene: -
CDR3 protein: CAWSLGAGTDTQYF
CDR3 DNA: TGTGCCTGGTCCTTGGGGGCTGGAACAGATACGCAGTATTTT